The next 27 T cell receptor beta chains were all read from a single sample in a study of identifying expanded T cells in peripheral blood. Profiling relied on immunoSEQ multiplex PCR, and the TCRdb table lists in-frame clones only, not all of them. The table shows about 100,000 clones, with approximately 88% occurring only once. Sequencing was carried out using blood. The source of these receptors is a person aged 18 to 75 in good health.

This chain connects TRBV30 to TRBJ1-2, with unresolved D. The CDR3 runs to 13 residues. CDR1 is GTSNPN, CDR2 SVGIG, per germline (reference sequence). Trimming cost V 0 bases and J 4 bases, with 9 bases left between them. CDR3 DNA: TGTGCCTGGAGTGTTGGGGTCAGCTATGGCTACACCTTC. Amino acid sequence: CAWSVGVSYGYTF.

This chain joins TRBV7-8 and TRBJ1-1; D is possibly TRBD1 (5 bases). The CDR3 length is 14 residues. Trimming removed 2 bases at V and 4 bases at J, with 11 bases between. Germline CDR1 is SGHVS and CDR2 is FQNEAQ. The CDR3: CASSLKQGPTEAFF. DNA for the CDR3: TGTGCCAGCAGCTTAAAGCAGGGCCCCACTGAAGCTTTCTTT.

The V gene is TRBV19, the J gene TRBJ1-1; no clear D. Germline values: CDR1 LNHDA, CDR2 SQIVND (reference sequence). The CDR3 spans 15 residues. V lost 4 bases, J lost 3 bases, and 15 bases lay in between. CDR3 sequence reads: CASSRLGLGDTEAFF. CDR3 nucleotide sequence: TGTGCCAGTAGTAGGCTAGGGTTGGGTGACACTGAAGCTTTCTTT.

The rearrangement joins TRBV4-2 to TRBJ1-5; D not resolved. Deletions cut 4 bases from V and 0 bases from J, with 13 bases between. The CDR3 contains 16 residues. Germline V lookup: CDR1 LGHNA, CDR2 YNFKEQ. Written as DNA, the CDR3 is TGTGCCAGCAGCCGAAAGACCGACAATAGCAATCAGCCCCAGCATTTT. Encoded protein: CASSRKTDNSNQPQHF.

This rearrangement joins TRBV5-1 to TRBJ2-3; 7 nucleotides align to TRBD1. There are 13 residues in the CDR3. With V trimmed by 4 bases and J by 10 bases, 9 bases remained unmatched. The germline V gene has CDR1 SGHRS and CDR2 YFSETQ. For the CDR3, the DNA is TGCGCCAGCAGCCCGGGACAGAAGGGCCCGCAGTATTTT. Its translation is CASSPGQKGPQYF.

This chain joins TRBV2 and TRBJ1-4; 7 bases map to TRBD1. V trimming: 5 bases; J trimming: 8 bases; junction bases outside the gene matches: 5. The CDR3 is 13 amino acids. CDR1 is SNHLY, CDR2 FYNNEI, per germline. The CDR3 here is CASSRTGVEKLFF. CDR3 DNA: TGTGCCAGCAGTCGTACAGGGGTGGAAAAACTGTTTTTT.

This chain uses TRBV15 with TRBJ1-4; unclear D gene. The ends were cut back, 5 bases at V and 5 bases at J, with 18 bases in the middle. The CDR3 totals 16 residues. CDR1 LNHNV and CDR2 YYDKDF come from the germline V gene (reference sequence). The CDR3 DNA follows: TGTGCCACCAGCCCCTCACAAAAGGCAGGCAATGAAAAACTGTTTTTT. Encoded protein: CATSPSQKAGNEKLFF.

V is TRBV4-2 and J is TRBJ2-3; TRBD2 matches at 8 bases. CDR1 is LGHNA and CDR2 is YNFKEQ in the germline V gene. The J segment lost 1 base and the V segment lost 2 bases, leaving 8 bases of the junction unmatched. This CDR3 region has 17 residues. This CDR3 reads CASSQSTSGSGTDTQYF. The CDR3 DNA follows: TGTGCCAGCAGCCAATCAACGAGCGGGAGTGGCACAGATACGCAGTATTTT.

This clone was recorded only once. The V gene is TRBV6-5, the J gene TRBJ1-2; D is unclear. The CDR3 runs to 13 residues. Germline V gives CDR1 MNHEY, CDR2 SVGAGI. Trimming shortened V by 2 bases and J by 4 bases, and 8 bases separated the two germline ends. The CDR3 is CASSYPGSYGYTF. CDR3 coding DNA: TGTGCCAGCAGTTACCCCGGCAGCTATGGCTACACCTTC.

V gene TRBV18 combines with J gene TRBJ1-1; TRBD1 matches at 7 bases. CDR1 is KGHSH and CDR2 is LQKENI in the germline V gene. V gave up 1 base and J gave up 2 bases; unmatched junction bases: 10. The CDR3 is 17 amino acids. CDR3 sequence (DNA): TGTGCCAGCTCACCACGAGGGGGGACAGACCAAAACACTGAAGCTTTCTTT. Its protein product is CASSPRGGTDQNTEAFF.

The J gene is TRBJ2-3, the V gene TRBV4-1; 8 positions match TRBD2. V was clipped by 0 bases and J by 3 bases; unmatched bases: 2. Germline V gene data show CDR1 as MGHRA and CDR2 as YSYEKL. The CDR3 has 15 amino acids. CDR3 nucleotides: TGCGCCAGCAGCCAAGATTCTAGCGGGACAGATACGCAGTATTTT. Amino acid sequence: CASSQDSSGTDTQYF.

This chain joins TRBV29-1 and TRBJ1-1; unclear D gene. Trimming cost V 4 bases and J 0 bases, with 9 bases left between them. The CDR3 is made up of 13 amino acids. Germline V gives CDR1 SQVTM, CDR2 ANQGSEA. CDR3 residues: CSVAGRMNTEAFF. DNA for the CDR3: TGCAGCGTTGCTGGCAGGATGAACACTGAAGCTTTCTTT.

The CDR3 here is CASSPLAGRWAEAFF. The CDR3 DNA reads as TGTGCCAGCAGCCCCCTCGCTGGCAGGTGGGCTGAAGCTTTCTTT. This chain uses TRBV13 with TRBJ1-1; D ambiguous. In germline, CDR1 is PRHDT, CDR2 FYEKMQ (reference sequence). This CDR3 has 15 amino acids. The V and J ends lost 5 bases and 6 bases respectively, with 19 bases between them.

CDR3 protein: CASSSRAGNTIYF. The DNA of the CDR3 is TGTGCCAGTAGTAGCAGGGCTGGAAACACCATATATTTT. The chain has TRBV19 and TRBJ1-3; D possibly corresponds to TRBD1 (5 bases). Trimming cost V 4 bases and J 2 bases, with 6 bases left between them. Germline CDR1 LNHDA, CDR2 SQIVND (reference sequence). The CDR3 is 13 amino acids.

The V and J genes are TRBV11-3 and TRBJ2-2, with 12 bases lining up with TRBD2. The V and J ends lost 5 bases and 4 bases, in that order; junction bases with no gene match: 14. In germline, CDR1 is SGHNT, CDR2 YENEEA. The CDR3 runs 19 residues. CDR3 coding DNA: TGTGCCAGCAGCCGGTTCCTAGCGGGAGGGCCTCTGGGCACCGGGGAGCTGTTTTTT. This sequence encodes CASSRFLAGGPLGTGELFF.

This clone was detected a few times. The chain joins TRBV27 to TRBJ1-6; D is ambiguous. Per the germline V gene, CDR1 is MNHEY and CDR2 is SMNVEV (reference sequence). Trimming removed 4 bases from V and 9 bases from J, with 16 bases in between. CDR3 length: 15 residues. The CDR3 DNA sequence: TGTGCCAGCAGTTCACACACGCAAGGAACTTCACCCCTCCACTTT. Translated: CASSSHTQGTSPLHF.

V gene TRBV6-5 combines with J gene TRBJ2-1; the match to TRBD1 covers 9 bases. Germline V lookup: CDR1 MNHEY, CDR2 SVGAGI. The CDR3 runs 15 residues. The V segment lost 5 bases and the J segment 6 bases; nucleotides outside the gene matches: 8. In DNA form, the CDR3 reads TGTGCCAGCAGTAGCGCCGGGACAGGGTTCAATGAGCAGTTCTTC. As protein: CASSSAGTGFNEQFF.

This sequence joins TRBV11-2 and TRBJ2-7; 8 bases agree with TRBD1. Germline lookup yields CDR1 SGHAT and CDR2 FQNNGV. The CDR3 spans 15 residues. The junction had 9 bases not matched to a gene; V was cut back by 6 bases and J by 2 bases. The CDR3 DNA is TGTGCCAGCAGTTCTGGAAGGACAGGGCCCTACGAGCAGTACTTC. Its translation is CASSSGRTGPYEQYF.

The chain has TRBV21-1 and TRBJ1-5; the D call of TRBD1 is as the table states it, not checked on the DNA. TRBV21-1 is assigned pseudogene status. The CDR3 spans 15 residues. The CDR3 nucleotides read TGTGCCAGCAGCCTCCGGGGACAGAACAATCAGCCCCAGCATTTT. As protein: CASSLRGQNNQPQHF.

The gene calls are TRBV11-2 and TRBJ2-1; possibly TRBD1 or TRBD2 for D (6 bases each). The germline V gene has CDR1 SGHAT and CDR2 FQNNGV. Trimming pared 1 base from V and 6 bases from J, leaving 7 bases between. The CDR3 is 13 amino acids. CDR3 residues: CASSLGGANEQFF. CDR3 DNA sequence: TGTGCCAGCAGCTTAGGGGGGGCCAATGAGCAGTTCTTC.

This clone was picked up one time. The chain is built from TRBV5-1 and TRBJ2-7; either TRBD1 or TRBD2 may fit D (5 bases each). The CDR3 is 14 amino acids. V was trimmed by 2 bases and J by 4 bases, leaving 13 bases between them. Per the germline V gene, CDR1 is SGHRS and CDR2 is YFSETQ. The CDR3 reads CASSFGTDPYEQYF. CDR3 DNA sequence: TGCGCCAGCAGCTTCGGGACCGATCCATACGAGCAGTACTTC.

This rearrangement joins TRBV19 to TRBJ2-7, with D possibly being TRBD1 or TRBD2 (7 bases each). CDR1 is LNHDA and CDR2 is SQIVND in the germline V gene (reference sequence). The CDR3 consists of 15 residues. Trimming took 5 bases from V and 3 from J, leaving 17 bases between them. DNA for the CDR3: TGTGCCAGTAGTCCGAGACAGGGAGGGGACTACGAGCAGTACTTC. Its protein product is CASSPRQGGDYEQYF.

This clone has only one observation. The chain uses TRBV11-3 and TRBJ1-1; weak D call: TRBD1 (5 bases). The length of the CDR3 is 15 residues. Germline CDR1 SGHNT, CDR2 YENEEA. V was trimmed by 1 base and J by 1 base, leaving 10 bases between them. CDR3 protein: CASSLATGRNTEAFF. The CDR3 DNA follows: TGTGCCAGCAGCTTAGCCACAGGTAGGAACACTGAAGCTTTCTTT.

This chain connects TRBV30 to TRBJ2-3; no firm D call. V shed 5 bases and J shed 0 bases, with 6 bases lying between them. The germline V gene encodes CDR1 GTSNPN and CDR2 SVGIG (reference sequence). This CDR3 has 12 amino acids. The CDR3 protein is CAWADSTDTQYF. DNA of the CDR3: TGTGCCTGGGCGGACAGCACAGATACGCAGTATTTT.

The rearrangement uses TRBV9 and TRBJ1-1, with D unresolved. V lost 0 bases to trimming and J lost 2 bases, with 8 bases between them. This CDR3 has 14 amino acids. Germline V gene lookup returns CDR1 SGDLS and CDR2 YYNGEE. CDR3: CASSVAGDNTEAFF. CDR3 coding DNA: TGTGCCAGCAGCGTAGCGGGAGACAACACTGAAGCTTTCTTT.

This clone has a single count. This rearrangement joins TRBV7-2 to TRBJ1-2; D might be TRBD1 (5 bases). Germline V gene data show CDR1 as SGHTA and CDR2 as FQGNSA. The length of the CDR3 is 16 residues. V gave up 5 bases and J gave up 6 bases, with 22 bases separating them. CDR3 nucleotide sequence: TGTGCCAGCAGCCAACGTGAAGCAGGGAAGTATGATGGCTACACCTTC. Translation: CASSQREAGKYDGYTF.

In this sample, this clone turned up a few times. The J gene is TRBJ1-2, the V gene TRBV7-9; D possibly corresponds to TRBD1 (5 bases). The CDR3 has 14 residues. The germline V and J ends were trimmed by 0 bases and 4 bases, with 9 bases remaining between them. From germline, CDR1 is SEHNR and CDR2 FQNEAQ (reference sequence). The CDR3 DNA reads TGTGCCAGCAGCTTAGCGGGGGACGGCTATGGCTACACCTTC. Protein product: CASSLAGDGYGYTF.